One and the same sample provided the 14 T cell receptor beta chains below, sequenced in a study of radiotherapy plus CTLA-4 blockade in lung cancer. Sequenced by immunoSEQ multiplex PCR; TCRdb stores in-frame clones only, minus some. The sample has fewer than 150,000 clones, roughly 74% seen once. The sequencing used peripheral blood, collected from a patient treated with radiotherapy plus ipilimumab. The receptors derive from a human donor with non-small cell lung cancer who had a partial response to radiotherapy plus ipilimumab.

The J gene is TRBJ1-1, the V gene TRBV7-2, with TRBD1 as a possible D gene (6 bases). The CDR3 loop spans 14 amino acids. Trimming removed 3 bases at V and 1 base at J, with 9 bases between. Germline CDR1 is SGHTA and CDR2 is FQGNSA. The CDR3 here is CASSFGQRNTEAFF. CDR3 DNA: TGTGCCAGCAGCTTTGGACAGAGGAACACTGAAGCTTTCTTT.

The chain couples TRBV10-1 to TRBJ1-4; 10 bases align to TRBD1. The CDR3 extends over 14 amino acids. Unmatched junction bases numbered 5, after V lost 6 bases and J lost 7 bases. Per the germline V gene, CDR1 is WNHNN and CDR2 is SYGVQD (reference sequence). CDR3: CASRTDRGSEKLFF. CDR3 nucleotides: TGCGCCAGCAGGACGGACAGGGGGAGTGAAAAACTGTTTTTT.

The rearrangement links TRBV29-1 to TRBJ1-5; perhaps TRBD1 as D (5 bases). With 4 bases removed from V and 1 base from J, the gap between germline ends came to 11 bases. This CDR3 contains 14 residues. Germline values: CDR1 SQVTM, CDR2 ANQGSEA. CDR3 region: CSVGGRSSNQPQHF. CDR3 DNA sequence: TGCAGCGTTGGGGGCAGGTCGAGCAATCAGCCCCAGCATTTT.

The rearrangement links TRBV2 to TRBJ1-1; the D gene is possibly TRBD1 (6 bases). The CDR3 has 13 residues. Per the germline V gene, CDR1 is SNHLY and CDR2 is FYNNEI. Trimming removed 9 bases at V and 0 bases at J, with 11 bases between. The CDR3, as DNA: TGTGCCAGTAAGGACAGCTTGAACACTGAAGCTTTCTTT. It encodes CASKDSLNTEAFF.

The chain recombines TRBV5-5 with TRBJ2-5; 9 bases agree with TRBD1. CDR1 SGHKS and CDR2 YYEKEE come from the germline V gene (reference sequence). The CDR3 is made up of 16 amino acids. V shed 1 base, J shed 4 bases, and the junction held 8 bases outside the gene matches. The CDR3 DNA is TGTGCCAGCAGCTTGAAGCCGGGACAGGGAGGAGAGACCCAGTACTTC. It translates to CASSLKPGQGGETQYF. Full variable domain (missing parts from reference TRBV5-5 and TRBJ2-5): DAGVTQSPTHLIKTRGQQVTLRCSPISGHKSVSWYQQVLGQGPQFIFQYYEKEERGRGNFPDRFSARQFPNYSSELNVNALLLGDSALYLCASSLKPGQGGETQYFGPGTRLLVL.

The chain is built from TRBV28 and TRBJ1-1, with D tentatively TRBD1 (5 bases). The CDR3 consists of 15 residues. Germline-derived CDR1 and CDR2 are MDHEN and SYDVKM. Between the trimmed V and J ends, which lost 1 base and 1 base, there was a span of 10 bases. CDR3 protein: CASSLSRGRNTEAFF. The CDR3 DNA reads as TGTGCCAGCAGTTTATCTCGGGGGAGGAACACTGAAGCTTTCTTT.

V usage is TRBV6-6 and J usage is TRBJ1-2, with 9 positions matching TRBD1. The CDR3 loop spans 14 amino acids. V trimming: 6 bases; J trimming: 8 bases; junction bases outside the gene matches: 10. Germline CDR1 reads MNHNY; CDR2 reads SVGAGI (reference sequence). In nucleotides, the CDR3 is TGTGCCAGCAGGGAAGGGACAGGGTTTGGAGGCTACACCTTC. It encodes CASREGTGFGGYTF.

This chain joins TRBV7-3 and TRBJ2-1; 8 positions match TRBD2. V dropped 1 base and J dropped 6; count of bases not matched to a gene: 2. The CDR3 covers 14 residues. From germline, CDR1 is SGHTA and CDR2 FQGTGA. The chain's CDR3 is CASSLSGLANEQFF. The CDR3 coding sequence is TGTGCCAGCAGCTTAAGTGGACTAGCCAATGAGCAGTTCTTC.

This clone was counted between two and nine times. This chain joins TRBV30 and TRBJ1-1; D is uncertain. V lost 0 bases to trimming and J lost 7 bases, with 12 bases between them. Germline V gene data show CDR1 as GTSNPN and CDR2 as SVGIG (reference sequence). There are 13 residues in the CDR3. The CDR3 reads CAWSVLGPLEAFF. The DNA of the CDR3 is TGTGCCTGGAGTGTACTAGGGCCGCTTGAAGCTTTCTTT.

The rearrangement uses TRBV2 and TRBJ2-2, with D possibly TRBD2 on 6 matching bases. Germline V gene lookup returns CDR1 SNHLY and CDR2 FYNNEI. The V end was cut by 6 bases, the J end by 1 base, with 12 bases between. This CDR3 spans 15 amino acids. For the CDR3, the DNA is TGTGCCAGCAGCCCCGGGACTGTGAACACCGGGGAGCTGTTTTTT. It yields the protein CASSPGTVNTGELFF.

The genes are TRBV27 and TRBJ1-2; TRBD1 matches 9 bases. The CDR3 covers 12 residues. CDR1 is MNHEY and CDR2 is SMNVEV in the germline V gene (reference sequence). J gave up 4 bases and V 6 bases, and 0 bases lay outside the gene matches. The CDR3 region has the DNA TGTGCCAGCAGACAGGGGGCCTATGGCTACACCTTC. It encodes CASRQGAYGYTF.

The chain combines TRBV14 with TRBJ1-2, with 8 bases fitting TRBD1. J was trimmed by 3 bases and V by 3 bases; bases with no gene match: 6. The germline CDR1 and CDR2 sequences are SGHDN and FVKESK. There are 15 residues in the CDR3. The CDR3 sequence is CASSHADRVYYGYTF. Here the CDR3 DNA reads TGTGCCAGCAGCCACGCGGACAGGGTTTACTATGGCTACACCTTC.

Here the CDR3 DNA reads TGTGCCAGCAGCCCCGTACGGGACAGGGGCAACAATGAGCAGTTCTTC. Translating gives CASSPVRDRGNNEQFF. The J gene is TRBJ2-1, the V gene TRBV7-2; 10 nucleotides line up with TRBD1. Trimming took 5 bases from V and 5 from J; bases not matched to a gene: 9. The CDR3 covers 16 residues. Germline loops: CDR1 SGHTA, CDR2 FQGNSA.

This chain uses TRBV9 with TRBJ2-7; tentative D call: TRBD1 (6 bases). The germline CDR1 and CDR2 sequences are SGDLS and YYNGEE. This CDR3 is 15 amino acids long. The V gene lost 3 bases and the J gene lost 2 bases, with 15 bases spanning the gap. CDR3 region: CASSEGDRVPYEQYF. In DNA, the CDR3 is TGTGCCAGCAGCGAGGGGGACCGTGTCCCCTACGAGCAGTACTTC.